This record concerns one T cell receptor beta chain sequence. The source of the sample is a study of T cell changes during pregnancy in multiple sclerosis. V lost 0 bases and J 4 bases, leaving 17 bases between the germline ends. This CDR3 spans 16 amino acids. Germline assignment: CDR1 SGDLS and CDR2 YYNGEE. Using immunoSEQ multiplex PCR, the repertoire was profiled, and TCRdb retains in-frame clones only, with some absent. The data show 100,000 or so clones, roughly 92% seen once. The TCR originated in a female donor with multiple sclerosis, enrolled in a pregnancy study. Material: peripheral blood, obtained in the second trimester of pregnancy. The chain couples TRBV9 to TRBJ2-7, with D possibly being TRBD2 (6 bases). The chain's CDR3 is CASSVDTGVDTYEQYF. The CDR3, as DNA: TGTGCCAGCAGCGTAGACACGGGAGTCGATACGTACGAGCAGTACTTC.